The 21 T cell receptor beta chains below were found in one sample sequenced in a study of blood T cell repertoires in COVID-19. Using immunoSEQ multiplex PCR, the repertoire was profiled, and TCRdb retains in-frame clones only, with some absent. This table holds around 310,000 clones, over 75% found once. The sample was peripheral blood. These receptors all come from a woman aged 25 to 39 with COVID-19, enrolled during active disease.

The chain recombines TRBV2 with TRBJ2-7, with TRBD2 matching 7 bases. The germline gives CDR1 SNHLY, CDR2 FYNNEI. Trimming removed 4 bases from V and 3 bases from J; junction bases left unmatched: 6. CDR3 length: 14 amino acids. CDR3 in amino acids: CASSVLAGDYEQYF. CDR3 nucleotide sequence: TGTGCCAGCAGTGTTCTTGCGGGGGACTACGAGCAGTACTTC.

The chain uses TRBV7-2 and TRBJ2-7; 7 bases are shared with TRBD1. J lost 3 bases, V lost 5 bases, and 7 bases had no gene match. The CDR3 has 14 amino acids. The germline V gene encodes CDR1 SGHTA and CDR2 FQGNSA. CDR3 in amino acids: CASSPGTAIYEQYF. DNA of the CDR3: TGTGCCAGCAGCCCTGGGACAGCCATCTACGAGCAGTACTTC.

The rearrangement joins TRBV5-1 to TRBJ1-1, with 12 bases lining up with TRBD1. The CDR3 is 18 amino acids. The ends lost 4 bases at V and 4 bases at J; junction bases unmatched: 14. Germline V lookup: CDR1 SGHRS, CDR2 YFSETQ. The CDR3 protein is CASSLQFLGTGGTTEAFF. In nucleotides, the CDR3 is TGCGCCAGCAGCCTACAGTTTTTGGGGACAGGGGGCACCACTGAAGCTTTCTTT.

This clone was picked up one time. The chain links TRBV6-5 to TRBJ2-7, with TRBD1 as a possible D gene (6 bases). Germline assignment: CDR1 MNHEY and CDR2 SVGAGI. The V gene lost 6 bases and the J gene lost 0 bases, with 9 bases spanning the gap. The CDR3 length is 13 residues. CDR3 protein: CASSRQASYEQYF. The CDR3 DNA is TGTGCCAGCAGCAGACAGGCCTCCTACGAGCAGTACTTC.

The rearrangement uses TRBV9 and TRBJ1-2, with TRBD1 identical over 7 bases. J gave up 2 bases and V 3 bases, and 7 bases lay outside the gene matches. The CDR3 spans 15 residues. Germline V gene data show CDR1 as SGDLS and CDR2 as YYNGEE. In nucleotides, the CDR3 is TGTGCCAGCAGCGCCTTTCAGGACAGGAACTATGGCTACACCTTC. Its protein product is CASSAFQDRNYGYTF.

The CDR3 DNA reads TGTGCCAGCAGCTTAGTCCCAGGGGGCGATGAGACCCAGTACTTC. Encoded protein: CASSLVPGGDETQYF. The chain couples TRBV7-9 to TRBJ2-5, with 8 positions matching TRBD1. The V gene end was trimmed by 1 base and the J gene end by 5 bases; junction bases not matched to a gene: 6. The CDR3 has 15 amino acids. Looked up from germline, CDR1 is SEHNR and CDR2 is FQNEAQ (reference sequence). Full variable domain (rest looked up from reference TRBV7-9 and TRBJ2-5): DTGVSQNPRHKITKRGQNVTFRCDPISEHNRLYWYRQTLGQGPEFLTYFQNEAQLEKSRLLSDRFSAERPKGSFSTLEIQRTEQGDSAMYLCASSLVPGGDETQYFGPGTRLLVL.

The V and J genes are TRBV6-5 and TRBJ2-2; tentative D call: TRBD2 (5 bases). The V end lost 7 bases, the J end lost 5 bases, and 8 bases lay between the germline ends. The CDR3 covers 12 residues. Germline V gives CDR1 MNHEY, CDR2 SVGAGI. The CDR3 sequence is CASITGTGELFF. The CDR3 coding sequence is TGTGCCAGCATAACGGGAACCGGGGAGCTGTTTTTT.

J is TRBJ2-2 and V is TRBV4-2; unclear D gene. The CDR3 length is 15 residues. CDR1 is LGHNA and CDR2 is YNFKEQ in the germline V gene. The V end lost 0 bases, the J end lost 6 bases, and 11 bases lay between the germline ends. CDR3 loop: CASSQDSQSPGELFF. The CDR3 DNA reads TGTGCCAGCAGCCAAGATAGCCAGTCCCCCGGGGAGCTGTTTTTT.

The chain joins TRBV7-3 to TRBJ2-2; maybe TRBD1 (6 bases). Between the trimmed V and J ends, which lost 1 base and 7 bases, there was a span of 10 bases. Germline V gene data show CDR1 as SGHTA and CDR2 as FQGTGA. The CDR3 extends over 14 amino acids. The CDR3 is CASSLNRAVGELFF. For the CDR3, the DNA is TGTGCCAGCAGCTTAAACAGGGCGGTCGGGGAGCTGTTTTTT.

The chain is built from TRBV18 and TRBJ2-3, with D maybe TRBD1 (5 bases). V lost 3 bases, J lost 0 bases, and 22 bases lay in between. From germline, CDR1 is KGHSH and CDR2 LQKENI. This CDR3 has 19 amino acids. This chain's CDR3 is CASSPFGLSTVSSTDTQYF. CDR3 coding DNA: TGTGCCAGCTCACCCTTTGGCCTCTCGACAGTTTCTAGCACAGATACGCAGTATTTT.

The chain couples TRBV7-2 to TRBJ2-1; 13 bases line up with TRBD2. The germline V gene has CDR1 SGHTA and CDR2 FQGNSA. The trim removed 1 base at V and 9 bases at J, leaving 6 bases unmatched. The CDR3 has 16 amino acids. CDR3 loop: CASSLGPGLAGIEQFF. The DNA for the CDR3 is TGTGCCAGCAGCTTAGGCCCGGGACTAGCGGGAATTGAGCAGTTCTTC.

The CDR3 sequence: CASSLGRAHYEQYF. The CDR3 DNA sequence: TGTGCCAGCAGTTTAGGGCGGGCGCACTACGAGCAGTACTTC. The gene calls are TRBV28 and TRBJ2-7; TRBD2 might be the D (5 bases). CDR3 length equals 14 residues. Between the trimmed V and J ends, which lost 2 bases and 3 bases, there was a span of 11 bases. Looked up from germline, CDR1 is MDHEN and CDR2 is SYDVKM. The full variable domain, its missing parts supplied by reference TRBV28 and TRBJ2-7, is DVKVTQSSRYLVKRTGEKVFLECVQDMDHENMFWYRQDPGLGLRLIYFSYDVKMKEKGDIPEGYSVSREKKERFSLILESASTNQTSMYLCASSLGRAHYEQYFGPGTRLTVT.

The chain joins TRBV30 to TRBJ1-3; D not resolved. CDR1 and CDR2 (germline): GTSNPN, SVGIG (reference sequence). The CDR3 is made up of 15 amino acids. Trimming shortened V by 5 bases and J by 0 bases, and 14 bases separated the two germline ends. The CDR3 DNA sequence: TGTGCCTGGCAACGTCCGGGAACCTCTGGAAACACCATATATTTT. Encoded protein: CAWQRPGTSGNTIYF.

The rearrangement uses TRBV7-9 and TRBJ2-5; D may be TRBD1 (6 bases). The CDR3 is 13 residues long. CDR1 and CDR2 from the germline V gene are SEHNR and FQNEAQ (reference sequence). V was shortened by 1 base and J by 5 bases, with 8 bases between the two germline ends. The CDR3 coding sequence is TGTGCCAGCAGCTTAGACAGGGTGGAGACCCAGTACTTC. Translation gives CASSLDRVETQYF.

The rearrangement uses TRBV5-6 and TRBJ1-2, with 10 positions matching TRBD1. Germline assignment: CDR1 SGHDT and CDR2 YYEEEE. The trim removed 0 bases at V and 7 bases at J, leaving 6 bases unmatched. The CDR3 length is 15 residues. As DNA, the CDR3 is TGTGCCAGCAGCTTGGTTTCAGGGACAGGGGCTGGCTACACCTTC. Translated: CASSLVSGTGAGYTF.

V and J are TRBV3-1 (or the pseudogene TRBV3-2) and TRBJ2-3; D gene uncertain. V lost 2 bases and J lost 9, with 12 bases in between. CDR1 is LGHDT and CDR2 is YNNKEL in the germline V gene (reference sequence). CDR3 length equals 13 residues. The CDR3 DNA follows: TGTGCCAGCAGCCAATCAACAGTTTTAACGCAGTATTTT. Residues: CASSQSTVLTQYF.

This clone has a handful of counts. The V and J genes are TRBV5-1 and TRBJ1-1; D may be TRBD1 (5 bases). This CDR3 has 15 amino acids. Trimming cost V 3 bases and J 6 bases, with 18 bases left between them. From germline, CDR1 is SGHRS and CDR2 YFSETQ. CDR3 DNA: TGCGCCAGCAGCTCCTACGGCGGGGGGACGGCTGAAGCTTTCTTT. Translating it yields CASSSYGGGTAEAFF.

The chain joins TRBV3-1 (or the pseudogene TRBV3-2) to TRBJ2-7, with 9 bases matching TRBD2. The germline V gene has CDR1 LGHDT and CDR2 YNNKEL (reference sequence). This CDR3 spans 15 amino acids. Losses at the gene ends were 1 base for V and 6 bases for J; bases not matched to a gene: 7. The CDR3 coding sequence is TGTGCCAGCAGCCAAGTCCTAGCGGGATGGGGCGAGCAGTACTTC. Translating gives CASSQVLAGWGEQYF.

This chain joins TRBV20-1 and TRBJ2-1, with a possible D match to TRBD2 (6 bases). CDR1 DFQATT and CDR2 SNEGSKA come from the germline V gene (reference sequence). Trimming pared 3 bases from V and 5 bases from J, leaving 17 bases between. The CDR3 covers 15 residues. The CDR3 reads CSASPGSHLNNEQFF. In nucleotides, the CDR3 is TGCAGTGCTAGTCCCGGGAGCCACCTCAACAATGAGCAGTTCTTC.

V is TRBV18 and J is TRBJ2-7, with 7 bases fitting TRBD2. The ends lost 6 bases at V and 0 bases at J; junction bases unmatched: 5. Germline V lookup: CDR1 KGHSH, CDR2 LQKENI. This CDR3 has 14 residues. CDR3 coding DNA: TGTGCCAGCTCGTCGGGCGGGAGCTCCTACGAGCAGTACTTC. It codes for CASSSGGSSYEQYF.

This chain joins TRBV9 and TRBJ2-1; 11 bases match TRBD2. The CDR3 consists of 17 residues. V lost 5 bases to trimming and J lost 2 bases; unmatched junction nucleotides: 9. Germline CDR1 reads SGDLS; CDR2 reads YYNGEE. The CDR3 DNA sequence: TGTGCCAGCAGACCCACCCCGACTAGCGGGGCCTACAATGAGCAGTTCTTC. It codes for CASRPTPTSGAYNEQFF. The full variable domain, with the rest looked up from reference TRBV9 and TRBJ2-1, is DSGVTQTPKHLITATGQRVTLRCSPRSGDLSVYWYQQSLDQGLQFLIQYYNGEERAKGNILERFSAQQFPDLHSELNLSSLELGDSALYFCASRPTPTSGAYNEQFFGPGTRLTVL.